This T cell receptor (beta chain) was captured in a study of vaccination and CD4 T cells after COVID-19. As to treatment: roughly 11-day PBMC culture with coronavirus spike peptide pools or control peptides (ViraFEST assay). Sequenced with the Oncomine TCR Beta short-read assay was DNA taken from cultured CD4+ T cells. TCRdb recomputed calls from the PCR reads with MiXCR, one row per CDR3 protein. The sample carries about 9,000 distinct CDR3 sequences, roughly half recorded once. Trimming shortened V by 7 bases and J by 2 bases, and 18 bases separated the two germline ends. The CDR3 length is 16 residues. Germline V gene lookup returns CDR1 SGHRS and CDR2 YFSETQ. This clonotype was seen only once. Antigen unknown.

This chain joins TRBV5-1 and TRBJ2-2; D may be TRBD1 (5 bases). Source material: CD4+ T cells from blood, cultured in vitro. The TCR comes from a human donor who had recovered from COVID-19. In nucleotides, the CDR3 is TGCGCCAGCTCTGAACCAGACAGATCTAACACCGGGGAGCTGTTTTTT. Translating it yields CASSEPDRSNTGELFF.